Each of the 18 T cell receptor beta chains below was sequenced from the same sample in a study of T cell repertoires in cytomegalovirus infection. MiXCR, applied by TCRdb to the reads, yields one record per CDR3 protein. The table has approximately 160,000 distinct CDR3 sequences, approximately 17% seen once. The sample consisted of CD8+ T cells from PBMCs. The receptors were gathered from a human donor in good health (CMV status not recorded). Some clones in this sample may be carry-over from other donors' samples.

J is TRBJ2-1 and V is TRBV7-9; TRBD2 matches 13 bases. This CDR3 has 18 amino acids. The junction had 12 bases not matched to a gene; V was cut back by 0 bases and J by 10 bases. The germline CDR1 and CDR2 sequences are SEHNR and FQNEAQ (reference sequence). Here the CDR3 DNA reads TGTGCCAGCAGCTTAGCCCAAACTAGCGGGAGGGCCTTAGGAGAGCAGTTCTTC. Its protein is CASSLAQTSGRALGEQFF.

The chain joins TRBV6-2 or TRBV6-3 to TRBJ1-1, with 7 positions matching TRBD1. V shed 6 bases and J 0 bases; nucleotides not matched to a gene: 10. Germline CDR1 reads MNHEY; CDR2 reads SVGEGT. This CDR3 has 16 amino acids. CDR3 residues: CASRHDWTGLNTEAFF. The CDR3 bases are TGTGCCAGCAGACACGATTGGACAGGCCTGAACACTGAAGCTTTCTTT.

V is TRBV6-1 and J is TRBJ2-7; possibly TRBD1 for D (8 bases). CDR3 length: 14 amino acids. V was clipped by 4 bases and J by 5 bases, with 15 bases between them. The germline V gene has CDR1 MNHNS and CDR2 SASEGT. The CDR3 region has the DNA TGTGCCAGCAGTGGTTACAGGGGGAGGGACGAGCAGTACTTC. It encodes CASSGYRGRDEQYF.

J is TRBJ1-5 and V is TRBV28, with D possibly TRBD1 on 6 matching bases. CDR3 length: 13 amino acids. The V gene's germline CDR1 is MDHEN and CDR2 SYDVKM. V shed 7 bases and J shed 7 bases, with 14 bases lying between them. CDR3 DNA sequence: TGTGCCAGCACCCTCGGGAGGGGGCAGCCCCAGCATTTT. This gives the protein CASTLGRGQPQHF.

This clonotype was counted a few times. V is TRBV12-3 or TRBV12-4 and J is TRBJ2-7; 7 bases are a match to TRBD1. The CDR3 is made up of 18 amino acids. The V gene end was trimmed by 1 base and the J gene end by 1 base; junction bases not matched to a gene: 13. CDR3 bases: TGTGCCAGCAGTTTAGAACCTTTTCGGGACAGAATATCCTACGAGCAGTACTTC. This sequence encodes CASSLEPFRDRISYEQYF.

This clonotype has ten or more counts. This sequence joins TRBV2 and TRBJ1-1; no clear D gene. The CDR3 contains 14 residues. Trimming stripped 5 bases from V and 2 bases from J, with 12 bases between. Germline assignment: CDR1 SNHLY and CDR2 FYNNEI. CDR3 sequence: CASSPTPGNTEAFF. The DNA for the CDR3 is TGTGCCAGCAGTCCCACTCCAGGTAACACTGAAGCTTTCTTT.

The chain combines TRBV12-3 or TRBV12-4 with TRBJ2-5, with TRBD2 matching over 13 bases. Losses at the gene ends were 7 bases for V and 4 bases for J; bases not matched to a gene: 6. This CDR3 is built from 15 residues. The CDR3: CASIRRLAGGETQYF. In nucleotides, the CDR3 is TGTGCCAGCATTCGGCGACTAGCGGGGGGAGAGACCCAGTACTTC.

The chain is built from TRBV7-2 and TRBJ2-2; 9 bases agree with TRBD2. Per the germline V gene, CDR1 is SGHTA and CDR2 is FQGNSA. CDR3 length: 15 amino acids. V lost 1 base, J lost 5 bases, and 2 bases stayed unmatched. CDR3 amino acids: CASSLVAGVTGELFF. CDR3 bases: TGTGCCAGCAGCTTAGTAGCGGGAGTAACCGGGGAGCTGTTTTTT. Full variable domain (outside the CDR3, taken from reference TRBV7-2 and TRBJ2-2): GAGVSQSPSNKVTEKGKDVELRCDPISGHTALYWYRQSLGQGLEFLIYFQGNSAPDKSGLPSDRFSAERTGGSVSTLTIQRTQQEDSAVYLCASSLVAGVTGELFFGEGSRLTVL.

V gene TRBV28 combines with J gene TRBJ2-5, with 8 nucleotides matching TRBD2. The CDR3 spans 15 residues. The germline CDR1 and CDR2 sequences are MDHEN and SYDVKM. V was clipped by 3 bases and J by 1 base; unmatched bases: 4. The DNA for the CDR3 is TGTGCCAGCAGTTTGATTCGGGAGGGCCAAGAGACCCAGTACTTC. Protein sequence: CASSLIREGQETQYF.

This clonotype came up many times. The gene calls are TRBV6-2 or TRBV6-3 and TRBJ2-7; maybe TRBD1 (6 bases). This CDR3 region has 16 residues. Germline CDR1 MNHEY, CDR2 SVGEGT. Trimming stripped 4 bases from V and 0 bases from J, with 16 bases between. In nucleotides, the CDR3 is TGTGCCAGCAGTTCACCTAGGGGGTCAGCCTCCTACGAGCAGTACTTC. Encoded protein: CASSSPRGSASYEQYF.

The rearrangement links TRBV7-9 to TRBJ2-4, with D tentatively TRBD1 or TRBD2 (5 bases each). Trimming took off 1 base at V and 3 bases at J, with 7 bases between the two ends. The CDR3 extends over 14 amino acids. Germline V lookup: CDR1 SEHNR, CDR2 FQNEAQ (reference sequence). The CDR3 DNA sequence: TGTGCCAGCAGCTTAGGGGACGGCAAAAACATTCAGTACTTC. This encodes CASSLGDGKNIQYF.

This rearrangement joins TRBV28 to TRBJ2-7, with 7 bases lining up with TRBD1. With 8 bases clipped from V and 2 bases from J, the junction kept 6 bases outside the gene matches. Per the germline V gene, CDR1 is MDHEN and CDR2 is SYDVKM. The CDR3 sequence is 13 residues long. This chain's CDR3 is CASGLGQTYEQYF. CDR3 DNA: TGTGCCAGCGGGCTGGGACAGACCTACGAGCAGTACTTC. Supplemented by reference TRBV28 and TRBJ2-7, the full variable domain reads DVKVTQSSRYLVKRTGEKVFLECVQDMDHENMFWYRQDPGLGLRLIYFSYDVKMKEKGDIPEGYSVSREKKERFSLILESASTNQTSMYLCASGLGQTYEQYFGPGTRLTVT.

The chain links TRBV7-2 to TRBJ2-7; D is undetermined. In germline, CDR1 is SGHTA, CDR2 FQGNSA. Trimming left V 11 bases short and J 0 bases short, with 14 bases between. The CDR3 covers 13 residues. CDR3 protein: CAARPSSSYEQYF. The CDR3 DNA reads TGTGCCGCCCGCCCGTCGAGCTCCTACGAGCAGTACTTC.

This chain joins TRBV6-2 or TRBV6-3 and TRBJ2-7; TRBD1 agrees at 8 bases. Germline V lookup: CDR1 MNHEY, CDR2 SVGEGT. V was pared by 2 bases and J by 2 bases, with 11 bases of the junction left unmatched. CDR3 size: 17 residues. CDR3 nucleotides: TGTGCCAGCAGTTACCCTTCCACGGGACAGGTAACCTACGAGCAGTACTTC. Its translation: CASSYPSTGQVTYEQYF.

This clonotype has a count of ten or more. The chain is built from TRBV7-2 and TRBJ1-1; D unresolved. The CDR3 loop spans 14 amino acids. Deletions cut 4 bases from V and 1 base from J, with 10 bases between. Per the germline V gene, CDR1 is SGHTA and CDR2 is FQGNSA. CDR3 region: CASSSGNWNTEAFF. CDR3 bases: TGTGCCAGCAGCTCCGGCAACTGGAACACTGAAGCTTTCTTT.

The rearrangement links TRBV3-1 to TRBJ1-2; no clear D gene. The germline gives CDR1 LGHDT, CDR2 YNNKEL (reference sequence). The CDR3 is 13 residues long. The ends were cut back, 0 bases at V and 6 bases at J, with 8 bases in the middle. The CDR3 region has the DNA TGTGCCAGCAGCCAAGAAGCGGGAGATGGCTACACCTTC. Translated, it gives CASSQEAGDGYTF.

The CDR3 DNA sequence: TGTGCCAGCAGCGGACAGGGGGCCCTAGGCTACGAGCAGTACTTC. The encoded protein is CASSGQGALGYEQYF. The genes are TRBV7-9 and TRBJ2-7; TRBD1 aligns across 11 bases. Germline assignment: CDR1 SEHNR and CDR2 FQNEAQ (reference sequence). The CDR3 is made up of 15 amino acids. V lost 5 bases to trimming and J lost 3 bases; unmatched junction nucleotides: 6.

The V and J genes are TRBV27 and TRBJ2-5, with D perhaps matching TRBD1 (6 bases). Trimming stripped 5 bases from V and 1 base from J, with 17 bases between. Germline assignment: CDR1 MNHEY and CDR2 SMNVEV (reference sequence). The CDR3 consists of 16 residues. The CDR3 bases are TGTGCCAGCAGTCCAACCCACGGACAGATCCAAGAGACCCAGTACTTC. Its translation: CASSPTHGQIQETQYF.